This entry lists 19 T cell receptor beta chains sequenced from one sample in a study of cytomegalovirus exposure and HLA in healthy donors (dated by TCRdb to 2015 to 2018). Receptor amplification or capture employed the immunoSEQ multiplex PCR assay. For the multiplex PCR, a mixture combining 60 forward primers for TCR Vbeta segments and 13 reverse primers for TCR Jbeta segments was used. What TCRdb holds here is the immuneACCESS table cut down to in-frame rearrangements. Part of the clones is not present; checked against another copy, under half of the missing clones reflect an unresolved V gene, and the others are unexplained. This sample's table has entries for 190,000 or so clones. Approximately 0.74% of the sample is held by the ten biggest clonotypes. Sequencing was performed on PBMCs. Receptor source: a boy younger than 18 in good health and CMV-seronegative.

The chain carries TRBV5-1 and TRBJ2-5; no clear D gene. The DNA end favors TRBJ2-7, so the J call may be wrong. In germline, CDR1 is SGHRS, CDR2 YFSETQ. This CDR3 region has 15 residues. The CDR3 reads CASSLAEVFAYEQYF. The CDR3 coding sequence is TGCGCCAGCAGCTTGGCCGAAGTGTTTGCATACGAGCAGTACTTC.

This sequence joins TRBV27 and TRBJ1-6, with 7 bases fitting TRBD1. The trim removed 5 bases at V and 7 bases at J, leaving 8 bases unmatched. The CDR3 length is 15 residues. Germline V gene sequence: CDR1 MNHEY, CDR2 SMNVEV (reference sequence). The CDR3 DNA is TGTGCCAGCAGTCGCCGGACAGGCTCAAATTCACCCCTCCACTTT. This sequence encodes CASSRRTGSNSPLHF.

The chain couples TRBV9 to TRBJ1-2, with no clear D. V lost 3 bases and J lost 7, with 10 bases in between. The CDR3 totals 12 residues. Per germline, CDR1 SGDLS and CDR2 YYNGEE. The CDR3 nucleotides read TGTGCCAGCAGCGCGCCCGGAGGTGGCTACACCTTC. Amino acids: CASSAPGGGYTF.

This chain joins TRBV5-4 and TRBJ2-7; 9 nucleotides agree with TRBD1. V lost 4 bases, J lost 5 bases, and 7 bases stayed unmatched. Germline CDR1 reads SGHNT; CDR2 reads YYREEE (reference sequence). The CDR3 sequence is 14 residues long. This chain's CDR3 is CASSVWTGDDEQYF. CDR3 DNA sequence: TGTGCCAGCAGCGTATGGACAGGGGACGACGAGCAGTACTTC.

This chain uses TRBV7-9 with TRBJ2-5; D is undetermined. In germline, CDR1 is SEHNR, CDR2 FQNEAQ (reference sequence). This CDR3 region has 14 residues. Between the trimmed V and J ends, which lost 2 bases and 5 bases, there was a span of 12 bases. The CDR3 reads CASSLLAEKETQYF. The CDR3 nucleotides are TGTGCCAGCAGCTTATTAGCAGAGAAGGAGACCCAGTACTTC.

V and J are TRBV30 and TRBJ1-6; TRBD1 aligns across 11 bases. With V trimmed by 2 bases and J by 7 bases, 1 base remained unmatched. The CDR3 totals 14 residues. Germline CDR1 and CDR2: GTSNPN and SVGIG (reference sequence). CDR3 sequence reads: CAWSWTGGNSPLHF. The CDR3 DNA follows: TGTGCCTGGAGTTGGACAGGGGGCAATTCACCCCTCCACTTT. Complete variable domain (other parts from reference TRBV30 and TRBJ1-6): SQTIHQWPATLVQPVGSPLSLECTVEGTSNPNLYWYRQAAGRGLQLLFYSVGIGQISSEVPQNLSASRPQDRQFILSSKKLLLSDSGFYLCAWSWTGGNSPLHFGNGTRLTVT.

The J gene is TRBJ2-7, the V gene TRBV13; 14 nucleotides agree with TRBD2. This CDR3 spans 16 amino acids. V dropped 5 bases and J dropped 5; count of bases not matched to a gene: 8. Germline CDR1 PRHDT, CDR2 FYEKMQ (reference sequence). In nucleotides, the CDR3 is TGTGCCAGCAGCCGCGGACTAGCGGGGGGCTACCACGAGCAGTACTTC. Its protein product is CASSRGLAGGYHEQYF.

In terms of frequency, this clone is medium-sized. The same CDR3 can be traced to other DNA sequences in this sample. The chain employs TRBV6-4 and TRBJ2-1, with 11 bases matching TRBD2. The CDR3 has 15 residues. Per the germline V gene, CDR1 is MRHNA and CDR2 is SNTAGT. V gave up 0 bases and J gave up 6 bases; unmatched junction bases: 1. CDR3 DNA: TGTGCCAGCAGTGACTCTAGCGGGGGGGCCAATGAGCAGTTCTTC. This codes for CASSDSSGGANEQFF.

The rearrangement joins TRBV30 to TRBJ2-3; no reliable D call. Germline-derived CDR1 and CDR2 are GTSNPN and SVGIG (reference sequence). V lost 2 bases and J 4 bases, leaving 7 bases between the germline ends. The CDR3 is 12 residues long. CDR3 DNA: TGTGCCTGGAGTACGGCGGCAGATACGCAGTATTTT. It is translated as CAWSTAADTQYF. The complete variable domain, with remaining parts taken from reference TRBV30 and TRBJ2-3, reads SQTIHQWPATLVQPVGSPLSLECTVEGTSNPNLYWYRQAAGRGLQLLFYSVGIGQISSEVPQNLSASRPQDRQFILSSKKLLLSDSGFYLCAWSTAADTQYFGPGTRLTVL.

The chain carries TRBV4-1 and TRBJ1-5; maybe TRBD1 (6 bases). The ends were cut back, 3 bases at V and 1 base at J, with 19 bases in the middle. From germline, CDR1 is MGHRA and CDR2 YSYEKL. This CDR3 has 18 residues. The CDR3 coding sequence is TGCGCCAGCAGCCAGGAGCCGGGAAGTACAGGGAGCAATCAGCCCCAGCATTTT. This translates into CASSQEPGSTGSNQPQHF.

The chain recombines TRBV30 with TRBJ2-7, with D perhaps matching TRBD2 (7 bases). This CDR3 spans 16 amino acids. V was cut by 0 bases and J by 0 bases, with 15 bases left in between. Germline CDR1 reads GTSNPN; CDR2 reads SVGIG (reference sequence). The CDR3 DNA is TGTGCCTGGAGTGTACAGGGCGGGGGCCACTCCTACGAGCAGTACTTC. Encoded protein: CAWSVQGGGHSYEQYF.

The gene calls are TRBV29-1 and TRBJ2-1; 9 bases map to TRBD2. The V segment lost 0 bases and the J segment 9 bases; nucleotides outside the gene matches: 12. Germline CDR1 and CDR2: SQVTM and ANQGSEA. The CDR3 is 16 amino acids. CDR3: CSVEDPASGARGEQFF. CDR3 DNA sequence: TGCAGCGTTGAAGATCCGGCTAGCGGGGCTAGGGGTGAGCAGTTCTTC.

The chain carries TRBV5-5 and TRBJ2-5; D ambiguous. CDR1 SGHKS and CDR2 YYEKEE come from the germline V gene (reference sequence). V lost 4 bases and J lost 2, with 9 bases in between. CDR3 length: 13 residues. Here the CDR3 reads CASSPTTQETQYF. The CDR3 nucleotides read TGTGCCAGCAGCCCGACAACTCAAGAGACCCAGTACTTC.

The J gene is TRBJ2-5, the V gene TRBV4-1; the match to TRBD2 covers 11 bases. The better agreement between TRBJ2-7 and the DNA end casts doubt on the J call. Germline loops: CDR1 MGHRA, CDR2 YSYEKL. This CDR3 comprises 15 residues. CDR3 nucleotides: TGCGCCAGCAGCCTGTCTAGCGGGGGGCTCTACGAGCAGTACTTC. Its translation is CASSLSSGGLYEQYF.

CDR3 loop: CASRLSGGGETQYF. The CDR3 DNA reads TGTGCCAGTAGATTAAGCGGGGGGGGAGAGACCCAGTACTTC. The chain links TRBV19 to TRBJ2-5, with 10 bases lining up with TRBD2. Trimming took 6 bases from V and 4 from J; bases not matched to a gene: 5. Germline loops: CDR1 LNHDA, CDR2 SQIVND (reference sequence). The length of the CDR3 is 14 residues.

This chain connects TRBV7-9 to TRBJ1-2; the match to TRBD1 covers 8 bases. CDR1 is SEHNR and CDR2 is FQNEAQ in the germline V gene (reference sequence). J gave up 3 bases and V 0 bases, and 6 bases lay outside the gene matches. The CDR3 runs to 16 residues. This chain's CDR3 is CASSLADREPYYGYTF. Written as DNA, the CDR3 is TGTGCCAGCAGCTTAGCGGACAGGGAACCCTACTATGGCTACACCTTC.

The gene calls are TRBV14 and TRBJ1-6, with unresolved D. Trimming took off 0 bases at V and 9 bases at J, with 6 bases between the two ends. This CDR3 has 13 amino acids. Germline loops: CDR1 SGHDN, CDR2 FVKESK. CDR3 amino acids: CASSQERVSPLHF. The CDR3 nucleotides read TGTGCCAGCAGCCAAGAGAGGGTTTCACCCCTCCACTTT.

V is TRBV5-1 and J is TRBJ2-5; D possibly corresponds to TRBD1 (6 bases). Germline values: CDR1 SGHRS, CDR2 YFSETQ. This CDR3 has 15 residues. Trimming left V 4 bases short and J 4 bases short, with 17 bases between. Here the CDR3 DNA reads TGCGCCAGCAGCCACAGGGTACAGTCCCGAGAGACCCAGTACTTC. It encodes CASSHRVQSRETQYF. Based on the CDR3 plus reference TRBV5-1 and TRBJ2-5, the full variable domain is KAGVTQTPRYLIKTRGQQVTLSCSPISGHRSVSWYQQTPGQGLQFLFEYFSETQRNKGNFPGRFSGRQFSNSRSEMNVSTLELGDSALYLCASSHRVQSRETQYFGPGTRLLVL.

The chain is built from TRBV5-1 and TRBJ2-1; 8 bases line up with TRBD2. Germline assignment: CDR1 SGHRS and CDR2 YFSETQ. V lost 5 bases, J lost 0 bases, and 7 bases stayed unmatched. The CDR3 runs 16 residues. The CDR3 coding sequence is TGCGCCAGCAGTCCTAGGACTAGCAACTCCTACAATGAGCAGTTCTTC. Translation gives CASSPRTSNSYNEQFF.